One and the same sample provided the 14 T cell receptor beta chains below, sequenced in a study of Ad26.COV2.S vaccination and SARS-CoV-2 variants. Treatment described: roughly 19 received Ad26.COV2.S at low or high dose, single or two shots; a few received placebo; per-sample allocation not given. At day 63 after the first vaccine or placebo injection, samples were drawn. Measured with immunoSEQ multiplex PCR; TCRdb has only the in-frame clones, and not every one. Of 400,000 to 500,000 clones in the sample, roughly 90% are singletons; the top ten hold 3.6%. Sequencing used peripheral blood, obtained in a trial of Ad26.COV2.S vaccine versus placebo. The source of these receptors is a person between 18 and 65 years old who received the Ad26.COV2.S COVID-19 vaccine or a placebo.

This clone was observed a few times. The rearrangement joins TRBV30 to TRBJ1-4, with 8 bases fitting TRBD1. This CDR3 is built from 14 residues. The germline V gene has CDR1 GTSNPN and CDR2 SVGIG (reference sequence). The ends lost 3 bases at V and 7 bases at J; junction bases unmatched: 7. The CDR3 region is CAWSLTGEGEKLFF. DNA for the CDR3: TGTGCCTGGAGCTTGACAGGGGAAGGTGAAAAACTGTTTTTT.

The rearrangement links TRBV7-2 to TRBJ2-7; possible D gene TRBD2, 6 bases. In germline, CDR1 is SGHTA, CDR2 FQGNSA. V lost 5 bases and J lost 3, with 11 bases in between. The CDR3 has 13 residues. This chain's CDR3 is CASSPRGIYEQYF. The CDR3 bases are TGTGCCAGCAGCCCGCGGGGAATCTACGAGCAGTACTTC.

CDR3 in DNA: TGCGCCAGCAGCCAAGATAGACGAGTTACGCAGTATTTT. Translated, it gives CASSQDRRVTQYF. The chain links TRBV4-3 to TRBJ2-3; D remains ambiguous. The germline V gene encodes CDR1 LGHNA and CDR2 YSLEER. V was shortened by 0 bases and J by 8 bases, with 9 bases between the two germline ends. CDR3 size: 13 residues.

The CDR3 sequence is CASSLIFVAASGNTIYF. CDR3 DNA: TGTGCCAGCAGCTTAATATTCGTGGCAGCCTCTGGAAACACCATATATTTT. The chain is built from TRBV7-2 and TRBJ1-3; D not certain. The CDR3 sequence is 17 residues long. Per the germline V gene, CDR1 is SGHTA and CDR2 is FQGNSA. The germline V and J ends were trimmed by 2 bases and 0 bases, with 14 bases remaining between them.

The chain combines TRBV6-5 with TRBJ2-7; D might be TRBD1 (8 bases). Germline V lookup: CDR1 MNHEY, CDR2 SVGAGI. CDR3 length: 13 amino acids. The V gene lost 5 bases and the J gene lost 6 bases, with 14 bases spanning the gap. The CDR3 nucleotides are TGTGCCAGCAGTCGAACAGGGGGGGGCGAGCAGTACTTC. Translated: CASSRTGGGEQYF.

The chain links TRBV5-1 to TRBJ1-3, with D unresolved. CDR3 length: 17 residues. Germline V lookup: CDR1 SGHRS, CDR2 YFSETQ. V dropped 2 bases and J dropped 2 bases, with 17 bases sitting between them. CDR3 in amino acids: CASSLESGSGAGNTIYF. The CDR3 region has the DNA TGCGCCAGCAGCTTAGAGTCAGGAAGTGGGGCTGGAAACACCATATATTTT.

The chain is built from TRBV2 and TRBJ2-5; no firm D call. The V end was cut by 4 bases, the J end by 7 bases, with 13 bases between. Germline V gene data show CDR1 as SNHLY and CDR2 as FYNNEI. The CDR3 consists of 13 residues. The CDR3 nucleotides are TGTGCCAGCAGTGGGGGTCCTAGTGGGACCCAGTACTTC. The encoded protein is CASSGGPSGTQYF.

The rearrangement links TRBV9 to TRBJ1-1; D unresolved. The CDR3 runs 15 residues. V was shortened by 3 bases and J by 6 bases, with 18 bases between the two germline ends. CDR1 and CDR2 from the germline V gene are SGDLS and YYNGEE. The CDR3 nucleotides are TGTGCCAGCAGCGCCGATTCGGGGAGCGAGCCTGAAGCTTTCTTT. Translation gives CASSADSGSEPEAFF.

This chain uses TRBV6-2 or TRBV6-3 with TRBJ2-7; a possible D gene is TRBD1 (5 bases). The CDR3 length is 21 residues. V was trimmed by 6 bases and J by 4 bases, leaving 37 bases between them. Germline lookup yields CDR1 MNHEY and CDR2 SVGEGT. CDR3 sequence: CASRPTSIWADSPTATYEQYF. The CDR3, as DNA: TGTGCCAGCAGACCTACCAGCATATGGGCCGACAGTCCTACGGCAACATACGAGCAGTACTTC.

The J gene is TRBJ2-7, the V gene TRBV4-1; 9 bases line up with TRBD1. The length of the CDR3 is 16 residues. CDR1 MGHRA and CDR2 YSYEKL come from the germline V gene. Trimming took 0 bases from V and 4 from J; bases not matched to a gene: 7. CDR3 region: CASSQDWGQGRYEQYF. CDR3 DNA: TGCGCCAGCAGCCAAGATTGGGGACAGGGTAGGTACGAGCAGTACTTC.

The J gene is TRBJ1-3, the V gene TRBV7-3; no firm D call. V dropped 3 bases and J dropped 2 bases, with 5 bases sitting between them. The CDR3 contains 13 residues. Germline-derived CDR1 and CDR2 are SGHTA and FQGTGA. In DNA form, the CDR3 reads TGTGCCAGCAGCTTCGGCCCTGGAAACACCATATATTTT. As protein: CASSFGPGNTIYF.

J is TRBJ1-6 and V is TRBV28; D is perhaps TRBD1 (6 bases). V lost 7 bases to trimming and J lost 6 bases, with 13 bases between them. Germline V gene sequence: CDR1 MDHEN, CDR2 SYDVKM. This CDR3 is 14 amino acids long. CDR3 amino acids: CASITEGGNSPLHF. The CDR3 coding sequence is TGTGCCAGCATTACCGAAGGGGGTAATTCACCCCTCCACTTT.

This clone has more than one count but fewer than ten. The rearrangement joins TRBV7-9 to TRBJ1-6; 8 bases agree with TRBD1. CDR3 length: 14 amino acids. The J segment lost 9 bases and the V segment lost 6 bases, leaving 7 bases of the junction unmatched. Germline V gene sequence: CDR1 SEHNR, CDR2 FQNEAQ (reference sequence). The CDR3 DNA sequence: TGTGCCAGCAGTTTGGACAGGGCCGGTTCACCCCTCCACTTT. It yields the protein CASSLDRAGSPLHF.

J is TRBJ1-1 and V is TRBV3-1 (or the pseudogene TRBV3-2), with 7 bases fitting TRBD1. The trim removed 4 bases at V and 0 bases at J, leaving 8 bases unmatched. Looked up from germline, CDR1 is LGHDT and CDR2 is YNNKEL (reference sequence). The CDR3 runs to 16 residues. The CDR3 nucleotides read TGTGCCAGCAGCCCAGGGGGGGGCGAAATGAACACTGAAGCTTTCTTT. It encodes CASSPGGGEMNTEAFF.